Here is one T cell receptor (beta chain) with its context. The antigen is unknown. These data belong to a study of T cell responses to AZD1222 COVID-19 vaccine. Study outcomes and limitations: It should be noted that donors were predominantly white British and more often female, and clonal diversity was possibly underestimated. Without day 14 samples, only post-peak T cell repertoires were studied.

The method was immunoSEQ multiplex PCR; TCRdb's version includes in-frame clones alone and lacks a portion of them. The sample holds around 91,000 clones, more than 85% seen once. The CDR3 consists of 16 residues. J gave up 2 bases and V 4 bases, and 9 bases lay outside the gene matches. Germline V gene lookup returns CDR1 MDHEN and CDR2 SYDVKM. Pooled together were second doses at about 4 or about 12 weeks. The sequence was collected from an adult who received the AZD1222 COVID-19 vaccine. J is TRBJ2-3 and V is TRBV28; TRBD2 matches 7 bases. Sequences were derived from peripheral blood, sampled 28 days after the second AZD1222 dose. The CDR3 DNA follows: TGTGCCAGCAGTTCCCCTGCTAGCGGAGACACAGATACGCAGTATTTT. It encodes CASSSPASGDTDTQYF.